A single sample is the source of the 24 T cell receptor beta chains below, sequenced in a study of T-cell reconstitution after alpha-beta-depleted transplantation in children. Preparation of the TCRbeta library used unique molecular identifiers. In TCRdb, the PCR reads were re-called with MiXCR into one record per CDR3 protein. Of tens of thousands of distinct CDR3 sequences listed, 44% were seen once; the top ten hold around 98%. The material sequenced was PBMCs, mostly from graft donor cells, taken 360 days after TCRalphabeta/CD19-depleted stem cell transplant. The origin of the receptors is a male patient younger than 18 who had a stem cell transplant for acute lymphoblastic leukemia, so the T cells may come from the graft donor.

This chain links TRBV6-2 or TRBV6-3 with TRBJ2-7; 8 bases align to TRBD1. The CDR3 totals 13 residues. J was trimmed by 3 bases and V by 8 bases; bases with no gene match: 6. In germline, CDR1 is MNHEY, CDR2 SVGEGT. The CDR3 region has the DNA TGTGCCAGCTCCGGGACAGGCCTCTACGAGCAGTACTTC. As protein: CASSGTGLYEQYF.

The table lists this clonotype with a count of one. The CDR3 is CASSSPLMETEAFF. The CDR3, as DNA: TGTGCCAGCAGCTCCCCCTTGATGGAGACTGAAGCTTTCTTT. The J gene is TRBJ1-1, the V gene TRBV14; D remains unclear. The CDR3 covers 14 residues. Trimming shortened V by 5 bases and J by 5 bases, and 15 bases separated the two germline ends. Germline loops: CDR1 SGHDN, CDR2 FVKESK.

The J gene is TRBJ2-7, the V gene TRBV27; no clear D gene. Trimming left V 5 bases short and J 10 bases short, with 3 bases between. Germline loops: CDR1 MNHEY, CDR2 SMNVEV (reference sequence). The CDR3 length is 8 residues. CDR3 DNA: TGTGCCAGCAGTCTCCAGTACTTC. Amino acids: CASSLQYF.

The CDR3 coding sequence is TGTGCCAGCAGCTTCGGGCAGAGGGAGACCCAGTACTTC. Translation gives CASSFGQRETQYF. The genes are TRBV5-6 and TRBJ2-5; D unclear. The length of the CDR3 is 13 residues. V was shortened by 2 bases and J by 5 bases, with 10 bases between the two germline ends. Per the germline V gene, CDR1 is SGHDT and CDR2 is YYEEEE.

The V gene is TRBV13, the J gene TRBJ2-3; 10 nucleotides align to TRBD2. With 1 base clipped from V and 4 bases from J, the junction kept 5 bases outside the gene matches. Per the germline V gene, CDR1 is PRHDT and CDR2 is FYEKMQ (reference sequence). The CDR3 totals 16 residues. CDR3 sequence (DNA): TGTGCCAGCAGCTTAGCAAGCGGGGGGGCTTCAGATACGCAGTATTTT. It encodes CASSLASGGASDTQYF.

Only a few counts were recorded for this clonotype. The chain couples TRBV5-1 to TRBJ2-3, with a weak D call TRBD1 (6 bases). V lost 5 bases to trimming and J lost 2 bases, with 18 bases between them. The V gene's germline CDR1 is SGHRS and CDR2 YFSETQ. This CDR3 is 16 amino acids long. The CDR3 nucleotides read TGCGCCAGCAGTCTTGGCCCCAGGGGATCCACAGATACGCAGTATTTT. It yields the protein CASSLGPRGSTDTQYF.

The chain combines TRBV5-6 with TRBJ2-4; 10 nucleotides line up with TRBD1. Germline V gene lookup returns CDR1 SGHDT and CDR2 YYEEEE. Trimming cost V 4 bases and J 2 bases; bases outside gene matches: 6. This CDR3 is 16 amino acids long. CDR3 DNA sequence: TGTGCCAGCAGCCCCTGGACAGGGGGAACCAAAAACATTCAGTACTTC. Protein product: CASSPWTGGTKNIQYF.

The chain uses TRBV21-1 and TRBJ2-2; the table's D call, TRBD2, was not checked against the DNA. TRBV21-1 represents a pseudogene. The CDR3 length is 15 residues. Here the CDR3 reads CASSKGTRGGRELFF. Here the CDR3 DNA reads TGTGCCAGCAGCAAAGGGACCCGCGGAGGCCGGGAGCTGTTTTTT.

This clonotype was seen only a few times. J is TRBJ2-1 and V is TRBV18; weak D call: TRBD2 (6 bases). This CDR3 comprises 19 residues. V lost 5 bases and J 4 bases, leaving 27 bases between the germline ends. Germline-derived CDR1 and CDR2 are KGHSH and LQKENI. In nucleotides, the CDR3 is TGTGCCAGCTCAGCGCACGGAGGGGTCGCGGTCTCACCTTACAATGAGCAGTTCTTC. This encodes CASSAHGGVAVSPYNEQFF. The full variable domain, its missing parts supplied by reference TRBV18 and TRBJ2-1, is NAGVMQNPRHLVRRRGQEARLRCSPMKGHSHVYWYRQLPEEGLKFMVYLQKENIIDESGMPKERFSAEFPKEGPSILRIQQVVRGDSAAYFCASSAHGGVAVSPYNEQFFGPGTRLTVL.

The chain links TRBV9 to TRBJ2-1, with 13 bases that match TRBD2. Per the germline V gene, CDR1 is SGDLS and CDR2 is YYNGEE. The CDR3 loop spans 20 amino acids. Trimming took 0 bases from V and 3 from J; bases not matched to a gene: 12. CDR3 DNA: TGTGCCAGCAGCGTAGACGGACTAGCGGGAGCGAGAGACTACTACAATGAGCAGTTCTTC. Amino acids: CASSVDGLAGARDYYNEQFF.

This clonotype was observed a handful of times. The chain combines TRBV20-1 with TRBJ2-2; the D gene is possibly TRBD2 (6 bases). Trimming cost V 4 bases and J 3 bases, with 12 bases left between them. The CDR3 has 14 residues. The V gene's germline CDR1 is DFQATT and CDR2 SNEGSKA (reference sequence). The CDR3 DNA is TGCAGTGCTAAGTGGGGAGGTTACACCGGGGAGCTGTTTTTT. As protein: CSAKWGGYTGELFF.

The sample holds a few counts of this clonotype. The rearrangement joins TRBV12-3 or TRBV12-4 to TRBJ2-1, with D unclear. CDR3 length: 12 amino acids. Trimming cost V 3 bases and J 8 bases, with 8 bases left between them. CDR3 sequence: CASSLSADEQFF. In DNA form, the CDR3 reads TGTGCCAGCAGTTTGAGTGCCGATGAGCAGTTCTTC.

The chain employs TRBV9 and TRBJ1-1; D not resolved. There are 14 residues in the CDR3. V was clipped by 3 bases and J by 5 bases, with 14 bases between them. Germline V gene sequence: CDR1 SGDLS, CDR2 YYNGEE. The CDR3 sequence is CASSEGPGGTEAFF. Here the CDR3 DNA reads TGTGCCAGCAGCGAGGGCCCCGGTGGTACTGAAGCTTTCTTT. Full variable domain (remainder filled in from reference TRBV9 and TRBJ1-1): DSGVTQTPKHLITATGQRVTLRCSPRSGDLSVYWYQQSLDQGLQFLIQYYNGEERAKGNILERFSAQQFPDLHSELNLSSLELGDSALYFCASSEGPGGTEAFFGQGTRLTVV.

The chain uses TRBV5-1 and TRBJ2-7, with a tentative D call TRBD1 (6 bases). V shed 4 bases and J shed 3 bases, with 14 bases lying between them. Germline V gene data show CDR1 as SGHRS and CDR2 as YFSETQ. The CDR3 spans 14 residues. The DNA for the CDR3 is TGCGCCAGCAGCCTGAGGACAGCCCGCTACGAGCAGTACTTC. Protein sequence: CASSLRTARYEQYF.

On this clonotype: The junction departs from germline at one end; a sequencing error may be responsible. The chain uses TRBV7-7 and TRBJ1-1; D is unclear. CDR3 length: 13 residues. In germline, CDR1 is SSHAT, CDR2 FNYEAQ (reference sequence). The CDR3 DNA is TGTGCCACCAGCCTTGGACCGAACACTGAAGCTTTCTTT. Translated, it gives CATSLGPNTEAFF.

The chain has TRBV11-2 and TRBJ2-3; D unresolved. V lost 5 bases and J lost 1, with 19 bases in between. The germline V gene has CDR1 SGHAT and CDR2 FQNNGV. CDR3 length: 17 amino acids. CDR3 coding DNA: TGTGCCAGCAGCCCCCCTTACAGTGTCTCGGGCACAGATACGCAGTATTTT. Translation: CASSPPYSVSGTDTQYF.

V gene TRBV20-1 combines with J gene TRBJ2-2, with D tentatively TRBD2 (6 bases). Germline V gene lookup returns CDR1 DFQATT and CDR2 SNEGSKA (reference sequence). V gave up 6 bases and J gave up 4 bases, with 15 bases separating them. The CDR3 totals 14 residues. CDR3 sequence (DNA): TGCAGTGCGCCTGGACGGGGGACCACCGGGGAGCTGTTTTTT. Amino acids: CSAPGRGTTGELFF.

The chain has TRBV7-6 and TRBJ2-7; weak D call: TRBD2 (6 bases). V was clipped by 4 bases and J by 4 bases, with 23 bases between them. The CDR3 extends over 17 amino acids. Per the germline V gene, CDR1 is SGHVS and CDR2 is FNYEAQ. The CDR3 coding sequence is TGTGCCAGCAGCTCCTTTATGGGGAGGCGGGGTGTTTACGAGCAGTACTTC. This translates into CASSSFMGRRGVYEQYF.

The chain carries TRBV4-3 and TRBJ2-1, with D perhaps given as TRBD1 or TRBD2 (5 bases each). Trimming took 0 bases from V and 5 from J, leaving 11 bases between them. CDR1 is LGHNA and CDR2 is YSLEER in the germline V gene. The CDR3 consists of 15 residues. Written as DNA, the CDR3 is TGCGCCAGCAGCCAAGAAATCATGGGGGACAATGAGCAGTTCTTC. Translated, it gives CASSQEIMGDNEQFF.

Only a few counts were recorded for this clonotype. The chain recombines TRBV12-3 or TRBV12-4 with TRBJ1-1; D remains unclear. Between the trimmed V and J ends, which lost 5 bases and 0 bases, there was a span of 13 bases. The CDR3 runs to 15 residues. This CDR3 reads CASSPSRGMNTEAFF. The CDR3, as DNA: TGTGCCAGCAGTCCTTCCCGTGGGATGAACACTGAAGCTTTCTTT.

The chain recombines TRBV7-6 with TRBJ2-7; 8 positions agree with TRBD2. Germline CDR1 and CDR2: SGHVS and FNYEAQ. V shed 5 bases, J shed 3 bases, and the junction held 3 bases outside the gene matches. The CDR3 runs to 13 residues. The CDR3 spells CASSLLADYEQYF. CDR3 sequence (DNA): TGTGCCAGCAGCCTACTAGCGGACTACGAGCAGTACTTC.

This chain links TRBV20-1 with TRBJ2-7, with D perhaps given as TRBD1 or TRBD2 (5 bases each). Trimming removed 0 bases at V and 3 bases at J, with 9 bases between. The CDR3 length is 13 residues. Per the germline V gene, CDR1 is DFQATT and CDR2 is SNEGSKA (reference sequence). The CDR3 bases are TGCAGTGCTAGAGACTCGAGGGGCTACGAGCAGTACTTC. This sequence encodes CSARDSRGYEQYF.

The rearrangement links TRBV9 to TRBJ2-1; a weak D match, TRBD2 (5 bases). V lost 4 bases and J lost 2, with 16 bases in between. The CDR3 runs 16 residues. Germline CDR1 reads SGDLS; CDR2 reads YYNGEE. The CDR3 spells CASSFRFSEPYNEQFF. The DNA for the CDR3 is TGTGCCAGCAGCTTCCGATTTAGCGAGCCCTACAATGAGCAGTTCTTC.

This chain connects TRBV9 to TRBJ2-1, with D possibly TRBD2 on 5 matching bases. Germline V gene sequence: CDR1 SGDLS, CDR2 YYNGEE. CDR3 length: 14 amino acids. V was pared by 1 base and J by 7 bases, with 12 bases between. CDR3 sequence reads: CASSVYTRGNEQFF. In DNA form, the CDR3 reads TGTGCCAGCAGCGTATATACTAGAGGGAATGAGCAGTTCTTC.